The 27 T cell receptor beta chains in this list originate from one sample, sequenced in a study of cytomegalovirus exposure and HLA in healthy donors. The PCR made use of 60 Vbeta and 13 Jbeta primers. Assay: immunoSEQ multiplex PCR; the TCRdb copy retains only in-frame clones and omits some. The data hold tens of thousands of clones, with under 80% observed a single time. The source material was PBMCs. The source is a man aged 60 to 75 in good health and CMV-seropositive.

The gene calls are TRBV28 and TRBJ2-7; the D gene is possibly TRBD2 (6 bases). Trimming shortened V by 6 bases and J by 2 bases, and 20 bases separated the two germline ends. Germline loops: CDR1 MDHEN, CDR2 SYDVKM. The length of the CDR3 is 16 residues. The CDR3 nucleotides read TGTGCCAGCAGCTCCCCAGGAGGGGCCTCTACCTACGAGCAGTACTTC. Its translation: CASSSPGGASTYEQYF.

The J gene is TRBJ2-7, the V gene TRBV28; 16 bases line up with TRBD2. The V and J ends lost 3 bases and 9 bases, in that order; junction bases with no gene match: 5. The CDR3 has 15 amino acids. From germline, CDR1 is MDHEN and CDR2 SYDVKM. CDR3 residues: CASSFEGTSGRVQYF. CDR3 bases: TGTGCCAGCAGTTTTGAAGGGACTAGCGGGAGGGTGCAGTACTTC.

As DNA, the CDR3 is TGTGCCAGCAGTCCCCGGGACAGGGTTCGTGGCACTGAAGCTTTCTTT. Protein: CASSPRDRVRGTEAFF. The rearrangement joins TRBV27 to TRBJ1-1, with 9 nucleotides matching TRBD1. CDR3 length: 16 residues. CDR1 and CDR2 (germline): MNHEY, SMNVEV (reference sequence). V lost 5 bases to trimming and J lost 4 bases; unmatched junction nucleotides: 11.

CDR3 coding DNA: TGCGCCAGCAGAAGGACAGGGGAATCAGCTTTCTTT. This codes for CASRRTGESAFF. This sequence joins TRBV5-1 and TRBJ1-1; the match to TRBD1 covers 9 bases. With 5 bases clipped from V and 10 bases from J, the junction kept 6 bases outside the gene matches. Per germline, CDR1 SGHRS and CDR2 YFSETQ. The CDR3 is 12 residues long.

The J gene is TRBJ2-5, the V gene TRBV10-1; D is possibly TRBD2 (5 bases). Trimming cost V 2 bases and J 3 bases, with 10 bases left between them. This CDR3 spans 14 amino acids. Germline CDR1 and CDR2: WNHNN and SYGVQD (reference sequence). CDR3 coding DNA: TGCGCCAGCAGTGAGGGTCTCGGGGAAGAGACCCAGTACTTC. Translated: CASSEGLGEETQYF.

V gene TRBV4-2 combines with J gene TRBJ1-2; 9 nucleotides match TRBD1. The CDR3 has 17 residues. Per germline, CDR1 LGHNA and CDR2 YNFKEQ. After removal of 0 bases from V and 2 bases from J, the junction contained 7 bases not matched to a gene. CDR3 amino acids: CASSQDLGTGRNYGYTF. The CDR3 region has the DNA TGTGCCAGCAGCCAAGACCTGGGGACAGGGCGAAACTATGGCTACACCTTC.

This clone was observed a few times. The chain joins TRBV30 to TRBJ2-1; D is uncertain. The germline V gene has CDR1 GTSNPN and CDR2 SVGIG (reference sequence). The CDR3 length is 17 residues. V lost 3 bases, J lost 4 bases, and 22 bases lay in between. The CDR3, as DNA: TGTGCCTGGAGCCCCATCCTTCGCATTCTCAGATACAATGAGCAGTTCTTC. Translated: CAWSPILRILRYNEQFF.

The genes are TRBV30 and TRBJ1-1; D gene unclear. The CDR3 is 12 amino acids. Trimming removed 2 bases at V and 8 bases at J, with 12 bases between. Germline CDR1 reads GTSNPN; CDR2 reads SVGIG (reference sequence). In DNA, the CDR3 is TGTGCCTGGAGTTCTGAGGCCTTAGAAGCTTTCTTT. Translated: CAWSSEALEAFF.

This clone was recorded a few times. The CDR3 here is CASSILGGANVLTF. In DNA, the CDR3 is TGTGCCAGCAGCATCTTGGGCGGGGCCAACGTCCTGACTTTC. V gene TRBV5-6 combines with J gene TRBJ2-6; D is uncertain. This CDR3 contains 14 residues. Germline V gene sequence: CDR1 SGHDT, CDR2 YYEEEE. The ends were cut back, 4 bases at V and 4 bases at J, with 9 bases in the middle.

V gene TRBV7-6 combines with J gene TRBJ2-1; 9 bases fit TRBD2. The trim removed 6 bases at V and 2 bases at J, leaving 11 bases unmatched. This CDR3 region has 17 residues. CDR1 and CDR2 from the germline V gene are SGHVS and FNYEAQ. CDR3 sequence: CASRSDPGTSPYNEQFF. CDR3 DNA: TGTGCCAGCAGATCCGACCCCGGGACTAGCCCCTACAATGAGCAGTTCTTC.

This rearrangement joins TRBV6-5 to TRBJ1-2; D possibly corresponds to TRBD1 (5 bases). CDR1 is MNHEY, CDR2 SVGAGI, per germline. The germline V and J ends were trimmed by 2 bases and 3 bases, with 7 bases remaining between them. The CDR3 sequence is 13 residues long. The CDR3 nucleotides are TGTGCCAGCAGTTACGGGGCAGACTATGGCTACACCTTC. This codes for CASSYGADYGYTF.

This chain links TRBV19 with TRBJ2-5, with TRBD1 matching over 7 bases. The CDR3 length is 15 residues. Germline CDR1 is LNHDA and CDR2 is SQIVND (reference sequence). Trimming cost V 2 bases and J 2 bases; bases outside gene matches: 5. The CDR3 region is CASSISRTGQETQYF. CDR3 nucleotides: TGTGCCAGTAGTATATCCCGGACAGGTCAAGAGACCCAGTACTTC.

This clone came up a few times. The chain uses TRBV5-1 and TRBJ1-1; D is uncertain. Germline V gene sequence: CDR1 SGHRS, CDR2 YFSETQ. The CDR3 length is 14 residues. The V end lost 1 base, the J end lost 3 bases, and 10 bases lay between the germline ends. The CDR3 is CASSLSGYDTEAFF. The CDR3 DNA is TGCGCCAGCAGCTTGTCGGGGTACGACACTGAAGCTTTCTTT.

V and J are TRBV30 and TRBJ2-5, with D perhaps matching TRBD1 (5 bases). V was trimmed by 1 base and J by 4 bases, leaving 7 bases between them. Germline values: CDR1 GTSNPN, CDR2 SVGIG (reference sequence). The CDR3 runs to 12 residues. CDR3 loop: CAWSEQGETQYF. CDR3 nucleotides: TGTGCCTGGAGTGAGCAGGGAGAGACCCAGTACTTC.

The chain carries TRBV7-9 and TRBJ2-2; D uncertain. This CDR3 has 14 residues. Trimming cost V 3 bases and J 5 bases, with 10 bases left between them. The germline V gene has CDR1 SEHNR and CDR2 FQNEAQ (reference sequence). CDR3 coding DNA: TGTGCCAGCAGCTTCGGCCACGGGACCGGGGAGCTGTTTTTT. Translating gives CASSFGHGTGELFF.

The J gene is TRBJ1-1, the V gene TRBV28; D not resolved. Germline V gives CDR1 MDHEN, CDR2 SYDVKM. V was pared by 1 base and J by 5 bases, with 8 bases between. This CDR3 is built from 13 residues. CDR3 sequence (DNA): TGTGCCAGCAGTTTATTTCGAGGAACTGAAGCTTTCTTT. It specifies CASSLFRGTEAFF. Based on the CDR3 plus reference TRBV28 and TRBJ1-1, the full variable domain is DVKVTQSSRYLVKRTGEKVFLECVQDMDHENMFWYRQDPGLGLRLIYFSYDVKMKEKGDIPEGYSVSREKKERFSLILESASTNQTSMYLCASSLFRGTEAFFGQGTRLTVV.

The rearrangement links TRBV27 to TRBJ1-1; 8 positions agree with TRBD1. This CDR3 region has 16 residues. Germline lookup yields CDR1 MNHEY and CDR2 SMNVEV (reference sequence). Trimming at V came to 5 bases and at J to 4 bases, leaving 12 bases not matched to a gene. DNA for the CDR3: TGTGCCAGCAGTCCACTGGACAGGGAAGGTTTCACTGAAGCTTTCTTT. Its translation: CASSPLDREGFTEAFF.

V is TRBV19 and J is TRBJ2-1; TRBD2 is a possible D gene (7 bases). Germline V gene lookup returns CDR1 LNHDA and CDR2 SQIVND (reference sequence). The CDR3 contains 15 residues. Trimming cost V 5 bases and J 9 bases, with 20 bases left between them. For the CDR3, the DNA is TGTGCCAGTAGTTTGACAGGCCAAGCGGGGTTTGAGCAGTTCTTC. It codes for CASSLTGQAGFEQFF.

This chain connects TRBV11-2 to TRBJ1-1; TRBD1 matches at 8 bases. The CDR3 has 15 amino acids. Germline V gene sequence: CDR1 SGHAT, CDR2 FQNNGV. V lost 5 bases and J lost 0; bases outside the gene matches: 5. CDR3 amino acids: CASSDPTGVNTEAFF. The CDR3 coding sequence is TGTGCCAGCAGCGACCCGACAGGGGTGAACACTGAAGCTTTCTTT.

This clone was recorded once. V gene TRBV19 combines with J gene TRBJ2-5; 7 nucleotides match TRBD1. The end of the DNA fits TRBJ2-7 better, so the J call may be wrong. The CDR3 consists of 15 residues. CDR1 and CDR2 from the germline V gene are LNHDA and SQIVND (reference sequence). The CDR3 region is CASSIHGTEAYEQYF. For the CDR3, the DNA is TGTGCCAGTAGTATACATGGGACAGAAGCCTACGAGCAGTACTTC.

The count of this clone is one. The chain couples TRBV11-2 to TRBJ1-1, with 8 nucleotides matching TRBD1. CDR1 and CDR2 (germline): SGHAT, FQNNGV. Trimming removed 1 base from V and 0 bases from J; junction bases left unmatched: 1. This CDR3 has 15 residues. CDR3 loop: CASSLGDRLNTEAFF. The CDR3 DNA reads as TGTGCCAGCAGCTTAGGGGACAGGTTGAACACTGAAGCTTTCTTT.

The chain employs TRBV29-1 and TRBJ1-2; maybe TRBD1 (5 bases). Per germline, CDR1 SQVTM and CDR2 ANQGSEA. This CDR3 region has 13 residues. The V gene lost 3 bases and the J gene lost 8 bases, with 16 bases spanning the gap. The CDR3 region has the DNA TGCAGCGTTGACGGTGGCAGGGTTGCCGGCTACACCTTC. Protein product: CSVDGGRVAGYTF. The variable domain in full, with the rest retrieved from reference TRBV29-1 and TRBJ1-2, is SAVISQKPSRDICQRGTSLTIQCQVDSQVTMMFWYRQQPGQSLTLIATANQGSEATYESGFVIDKFPISRPNLTFSTLTVSNMSPEDSSIYLCSVDGGRVAGYTFGSGTRLTVV.

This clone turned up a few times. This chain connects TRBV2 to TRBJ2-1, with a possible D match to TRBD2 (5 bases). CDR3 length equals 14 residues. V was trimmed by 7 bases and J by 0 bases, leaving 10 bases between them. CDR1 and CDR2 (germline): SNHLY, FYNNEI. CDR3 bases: TGTGCCAGCAAGCCGGGGAGCTCCTACAATGAGCAGTTCTTC. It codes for CASKPGSSYNEQFF.

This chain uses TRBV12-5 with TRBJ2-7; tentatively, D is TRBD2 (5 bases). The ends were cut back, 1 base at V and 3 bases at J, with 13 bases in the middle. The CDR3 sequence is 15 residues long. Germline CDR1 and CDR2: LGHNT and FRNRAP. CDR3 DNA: TGTGCTAGTGGTTTGGAAGGACTTCTCGGCTACGAGCAGTACTTC. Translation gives CASGLEGLLGYEQYF.

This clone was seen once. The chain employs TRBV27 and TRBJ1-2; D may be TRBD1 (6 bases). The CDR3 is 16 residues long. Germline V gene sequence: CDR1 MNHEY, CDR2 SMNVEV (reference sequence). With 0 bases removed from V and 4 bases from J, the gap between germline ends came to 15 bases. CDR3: CASSLSGQGRVYGYTF. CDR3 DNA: TGTGCCAGCAGTTTATCCGGGCAGGGGCGTGTCTATGGCTACACCTTC.

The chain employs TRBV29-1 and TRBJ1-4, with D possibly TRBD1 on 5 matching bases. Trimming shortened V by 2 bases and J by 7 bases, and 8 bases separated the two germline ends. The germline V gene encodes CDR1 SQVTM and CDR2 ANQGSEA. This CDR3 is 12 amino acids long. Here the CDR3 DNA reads TGCAGCGTTGAACAGGGAGGTGAAAAACTGTTTTTT. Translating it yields CSVEQGGEKLFF. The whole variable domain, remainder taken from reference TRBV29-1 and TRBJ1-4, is SAVISQKPSRDICQRGTSLTIQCQVDSQVTMMFWYRQQPGQSLTLIATANQGSEATYESGFVIDKFPISRPNLTFSTLTVSNMSPEDSSIYLCSVEQGGEKLFFGSGTQLSVL.

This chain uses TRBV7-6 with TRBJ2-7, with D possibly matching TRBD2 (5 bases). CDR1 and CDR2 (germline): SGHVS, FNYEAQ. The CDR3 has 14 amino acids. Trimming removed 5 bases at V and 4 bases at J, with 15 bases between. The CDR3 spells CASSPGTEVYEQYF. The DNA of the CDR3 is TGTGCCAGCAGCCCCGGCACGGAGGTTTACGAGCAGTACTTC.